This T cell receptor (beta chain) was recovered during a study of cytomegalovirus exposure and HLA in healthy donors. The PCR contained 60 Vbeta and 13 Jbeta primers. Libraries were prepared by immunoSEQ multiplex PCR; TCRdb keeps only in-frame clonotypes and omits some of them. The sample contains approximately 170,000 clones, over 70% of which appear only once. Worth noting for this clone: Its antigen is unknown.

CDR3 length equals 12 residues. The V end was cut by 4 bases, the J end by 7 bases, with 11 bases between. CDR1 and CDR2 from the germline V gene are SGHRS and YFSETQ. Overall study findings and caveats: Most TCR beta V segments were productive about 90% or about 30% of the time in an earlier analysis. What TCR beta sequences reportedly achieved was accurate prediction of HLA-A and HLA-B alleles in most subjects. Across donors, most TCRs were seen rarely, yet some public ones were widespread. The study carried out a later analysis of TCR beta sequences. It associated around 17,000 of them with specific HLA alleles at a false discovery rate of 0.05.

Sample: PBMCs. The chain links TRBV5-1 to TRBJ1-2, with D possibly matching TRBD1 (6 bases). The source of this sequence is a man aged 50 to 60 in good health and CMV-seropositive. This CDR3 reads CASSPDSPGYTF. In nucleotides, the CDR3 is TGCGCCAGCAGCCCGGACAGCCCTGGCTACACCTTC.